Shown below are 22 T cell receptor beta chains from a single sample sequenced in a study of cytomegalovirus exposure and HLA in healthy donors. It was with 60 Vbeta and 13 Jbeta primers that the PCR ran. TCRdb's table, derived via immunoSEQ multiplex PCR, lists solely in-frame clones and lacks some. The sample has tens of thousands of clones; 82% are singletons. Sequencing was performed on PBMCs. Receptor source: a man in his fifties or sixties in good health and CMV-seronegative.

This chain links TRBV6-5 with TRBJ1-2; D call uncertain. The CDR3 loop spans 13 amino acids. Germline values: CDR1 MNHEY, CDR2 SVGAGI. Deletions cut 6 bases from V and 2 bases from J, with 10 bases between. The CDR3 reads CASRADGNYGYTF. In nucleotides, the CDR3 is TGTGCCAGCAGAGCAGACGGGAACTATGGCTACACCTTC.

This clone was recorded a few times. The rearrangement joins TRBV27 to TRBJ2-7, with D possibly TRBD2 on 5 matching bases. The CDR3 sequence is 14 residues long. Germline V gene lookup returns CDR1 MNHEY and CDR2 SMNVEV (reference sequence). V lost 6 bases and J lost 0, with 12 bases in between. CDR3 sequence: CASRGRGGSYEQYF. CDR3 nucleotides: TGTGCCAGCAGAGGGCGAGGAGGCTCCTACGAGCAGTACTTC.

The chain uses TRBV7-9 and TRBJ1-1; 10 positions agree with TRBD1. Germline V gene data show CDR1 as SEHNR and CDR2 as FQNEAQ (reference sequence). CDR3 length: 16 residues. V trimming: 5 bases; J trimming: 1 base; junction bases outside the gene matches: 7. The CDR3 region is CASSTEDRGTNTEAFF. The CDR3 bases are TGTGCCAGCAGCACAGAGGACAGGGGGACGAACACTGAAGCTTTCTTT.

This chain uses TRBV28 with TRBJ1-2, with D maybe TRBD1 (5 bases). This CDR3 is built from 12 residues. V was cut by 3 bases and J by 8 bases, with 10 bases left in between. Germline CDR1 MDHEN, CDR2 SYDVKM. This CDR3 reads CASSFRVGGYTF. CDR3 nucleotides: TGTGCCAGCAGTTTCAGGGTAGGCGGCTACACCTTC.

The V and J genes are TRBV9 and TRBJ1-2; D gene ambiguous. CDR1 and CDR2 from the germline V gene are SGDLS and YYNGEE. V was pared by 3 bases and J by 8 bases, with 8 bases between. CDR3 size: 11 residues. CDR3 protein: CASSGAGGYTF. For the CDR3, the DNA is TGTGCCAGCAGCGGCGCGGGGGGCTACACCTTC.

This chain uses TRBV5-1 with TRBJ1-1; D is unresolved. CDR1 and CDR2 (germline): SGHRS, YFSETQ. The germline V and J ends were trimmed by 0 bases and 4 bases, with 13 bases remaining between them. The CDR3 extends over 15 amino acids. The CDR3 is CASSLGEVASTEAFF. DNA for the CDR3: TGCGCCAGCAGCTTGGGAGAGGTGGCCAGCACTGAAGCTTTCTTT.

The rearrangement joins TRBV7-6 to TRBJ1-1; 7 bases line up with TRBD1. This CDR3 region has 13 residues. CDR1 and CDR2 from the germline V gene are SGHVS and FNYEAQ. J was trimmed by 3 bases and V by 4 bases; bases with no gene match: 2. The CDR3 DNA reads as TGTGCCAGCAGCTACCAGGGGGACACTGAAGCTTTCTTT. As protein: CASSYQGDTEAFF.

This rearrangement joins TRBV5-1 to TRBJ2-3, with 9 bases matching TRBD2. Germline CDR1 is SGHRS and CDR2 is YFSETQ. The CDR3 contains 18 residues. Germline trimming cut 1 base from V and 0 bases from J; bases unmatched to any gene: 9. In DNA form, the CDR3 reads TGCGCCAGCAGCTTGAAATCCCCGGGACTAGCTAGCACAGATACGCAGTATTTT. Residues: CASSLKSPGLASTDTQYF.

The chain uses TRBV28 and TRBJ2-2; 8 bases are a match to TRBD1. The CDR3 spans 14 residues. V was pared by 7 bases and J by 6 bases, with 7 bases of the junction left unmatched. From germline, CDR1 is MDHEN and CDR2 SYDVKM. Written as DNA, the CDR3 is TGTGCCAGCAAGGGACAGGTTCAGGCCGGGGAGCTGTTTTTT. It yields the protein CASKGQVQAGELFF.

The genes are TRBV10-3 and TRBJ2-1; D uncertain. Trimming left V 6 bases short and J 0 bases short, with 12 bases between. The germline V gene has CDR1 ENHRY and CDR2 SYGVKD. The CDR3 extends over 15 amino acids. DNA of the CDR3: TGTGCCATCAGCCGCGACACCCGCTCCTACAATGAGCAGTTCTTC. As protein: CAISRDTRSYNEQFF.

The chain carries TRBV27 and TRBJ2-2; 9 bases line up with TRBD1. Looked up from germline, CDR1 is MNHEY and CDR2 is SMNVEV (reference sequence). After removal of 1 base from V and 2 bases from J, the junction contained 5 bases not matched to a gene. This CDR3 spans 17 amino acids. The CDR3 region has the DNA TGTGCCAGCAGTTTATTTCCGGGACAGGGAAACACCGGGGAGCTGTTTTTT. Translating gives CASSLFPGQGNTGELFF.

CDR3 region: CSARTGEETQYF. The CDR3 DNA reads as TGCAGCGCAAGGACAGGGGAAGAGACCCAGTACTTC. This rearrangement joins TRBV29-1 to TRBJ2-5; 9 nucleotides align to TRBD1. The CDR3 totals 12 residues. Germline CDR1 SQVTM, CDR2 ANQGSEA. J lost 3 bases, V lost 7 bases, and 3 bases had no gene match.

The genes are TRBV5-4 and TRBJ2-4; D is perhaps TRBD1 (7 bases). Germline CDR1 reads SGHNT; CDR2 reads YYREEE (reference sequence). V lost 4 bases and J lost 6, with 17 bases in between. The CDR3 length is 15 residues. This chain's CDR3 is CASSPTRGQLNIQYF. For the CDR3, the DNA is TGTGCCAGCAGCCCTACGCGGGGACAGCTAAACATTCAGTACTTC. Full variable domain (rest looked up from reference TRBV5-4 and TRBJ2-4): ETGVTQSPTHLIKTRGQQVTLRCSSQSGHNTVSWYQQALGQGPQFIFQYYREEENGRGNFPPRFSGLQFPNYSSELNVNALELDDSALYLCASSPTRGQLNIQYFGAGTRLSVL.

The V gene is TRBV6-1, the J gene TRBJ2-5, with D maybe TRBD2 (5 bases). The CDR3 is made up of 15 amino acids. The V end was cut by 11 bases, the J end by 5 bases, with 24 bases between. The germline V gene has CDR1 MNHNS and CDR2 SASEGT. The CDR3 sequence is CAGQAVASPGETQYF. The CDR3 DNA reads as TGTGCCGGCCAAGCGGTGGCCTCCCCCGGGGAGACCCAGTACTTC.

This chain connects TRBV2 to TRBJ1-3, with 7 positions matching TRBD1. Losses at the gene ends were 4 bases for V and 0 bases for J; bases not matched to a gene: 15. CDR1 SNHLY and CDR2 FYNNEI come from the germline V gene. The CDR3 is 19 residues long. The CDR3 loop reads CASSAVGGWTRSSGNTIYF. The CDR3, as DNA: TGTGCCAGCAGTGCGGTAGGGGGCTGGACAAGAAGCTCTGGAAACACCATATATTTT.

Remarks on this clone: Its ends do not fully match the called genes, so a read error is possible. The CDR3, as DNA: TGTGCCAGTCGTATGCGGGGGGCCCCGCTCGGGGAGCTGTTTTTT. Protein sequence: CASRMRGAPLGELFF. The chain recombines TRBV19 with TRBJ2-2; 8 bases line up with TRBD2. Per germline, CDR1 LNHDA and CDR2 SQIVND (reference sequence). The CDR3 has 15 amino acids.

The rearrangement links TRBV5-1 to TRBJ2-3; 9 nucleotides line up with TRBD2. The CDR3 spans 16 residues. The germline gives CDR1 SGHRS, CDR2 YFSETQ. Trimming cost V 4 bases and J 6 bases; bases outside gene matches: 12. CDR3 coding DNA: TGCGCCAGCAGCACCGGGACTAGCTATCAGATTGATACGCAGTATTTT. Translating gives CASSTGTSYQIDTQYF.

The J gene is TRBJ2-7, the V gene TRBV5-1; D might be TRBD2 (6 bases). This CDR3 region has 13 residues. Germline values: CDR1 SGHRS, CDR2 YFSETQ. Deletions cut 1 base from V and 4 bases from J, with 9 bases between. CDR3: CASSLRGGYEQYF. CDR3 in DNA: TGCGCCAGCAGCTTGCGGGGAGGTTACGAGCAGTACTTC.

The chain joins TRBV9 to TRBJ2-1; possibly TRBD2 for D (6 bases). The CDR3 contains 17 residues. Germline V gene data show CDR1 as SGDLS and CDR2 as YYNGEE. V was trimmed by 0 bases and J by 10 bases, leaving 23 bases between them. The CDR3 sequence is CASSVAPTLRGGGEQFF. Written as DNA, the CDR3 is TGTGCCAGCAGCGTAGCTCCAACGTTAAGGGGAGGAGGGGAGCAGTTCTTC.

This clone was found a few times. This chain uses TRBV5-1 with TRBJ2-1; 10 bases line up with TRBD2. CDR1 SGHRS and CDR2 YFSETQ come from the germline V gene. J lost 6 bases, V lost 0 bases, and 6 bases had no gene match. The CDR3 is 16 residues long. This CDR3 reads CASSLEGTSDSNEQFF. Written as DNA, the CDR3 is TGCGCCAGCAGCTTGGAGGGGACTAGCGATTCCAATGAGCAGTTCTTC. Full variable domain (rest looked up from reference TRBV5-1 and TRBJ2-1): KAGVTQTPRYLIKTRGQQVTLSCSPISGHRSVSWYQQTPGQGLQFLFEYFSETQRNKGNFPGRFSGRQFSNSRSEMNVSTLELGDSALYLCASSLEGTSDSNEQFFGPGTRLTVL.

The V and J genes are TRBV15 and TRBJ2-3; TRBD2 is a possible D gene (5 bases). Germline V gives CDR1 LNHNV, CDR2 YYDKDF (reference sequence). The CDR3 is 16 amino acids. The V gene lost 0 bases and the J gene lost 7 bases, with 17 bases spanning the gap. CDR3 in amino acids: CATSRDRGEEPNTQYF. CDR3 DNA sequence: TGTGCCACCAGCAGAGATCGGGGAGAAGAGCCGAATACGCAGTATTTT.

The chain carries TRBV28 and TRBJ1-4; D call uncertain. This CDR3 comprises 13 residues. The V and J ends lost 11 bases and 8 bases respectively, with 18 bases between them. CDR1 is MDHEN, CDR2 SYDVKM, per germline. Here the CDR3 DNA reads TGTGCCTCTTCGGAGGGAACCCCCGAAAAACTGTTTTTT. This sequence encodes CASSEGTPEKLFF.